This entry describes one TCR beta chain. No antigen is known for it. The CDR3 runs 14 residues. Trimming pared 4 bases from V and 0 bases from J, leaving 11 bases between. The germline CDR1 and CDR2 sequences are SGHDT and YYEEEE. This sample was taken from a study of radiotherapy plus CTLA-4 blockade in lung cancer. Study summary: Across the patients, objective responses occurred in about 18%, and disease control in around 31%.

Chemo-refractory metastatic non-small-cell lung cancer patients underwent focal radiation alongside CTLA-4 blockade with ipilimumab. Regarding the study as a whole: Tumor-derived TCR clones expanded in blood after radiotherapy plus ipilimumab. Strongest reported response predictors: early blood clone changes and post-radiation interferon-beta.

This table comes from immunoSEQ multiplex PCR, and its TCRdb copy is limited to in-frame clones, with some not included. Of 25,000 to 35,000 clones in the sample, roughly 80% were seen once. The sequences come from peripheral blood, collected from a patient treated with radiotherapy plus ipilimumab. The receptor comes from a human donor with non-small cell lung cancer who had stable disease on radiotherapy plus ipilimumab. The J gene is TRBJ2-7, the V gene TRBV5-6, with D perhaps assigned TRBD1 or TRBD2 (6 bases each). This CDR3 reads CASSRGRGSYEQYF. DNA for the CDR3: TGTGCCAGCAGCCGGGGGCGGGGCTCCTACGAGCAGTACTTC.